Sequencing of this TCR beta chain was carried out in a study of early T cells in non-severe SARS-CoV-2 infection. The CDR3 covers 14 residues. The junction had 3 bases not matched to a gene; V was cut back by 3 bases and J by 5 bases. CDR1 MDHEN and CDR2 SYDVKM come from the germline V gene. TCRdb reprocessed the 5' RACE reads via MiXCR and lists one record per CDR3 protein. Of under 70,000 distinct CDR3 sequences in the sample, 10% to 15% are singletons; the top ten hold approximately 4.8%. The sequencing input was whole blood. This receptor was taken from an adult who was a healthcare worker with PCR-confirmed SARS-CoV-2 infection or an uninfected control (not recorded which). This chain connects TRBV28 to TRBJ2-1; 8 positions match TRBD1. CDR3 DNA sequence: TGTGCCAGCAGTTTGAAGGGACAGGACAATGAGCAGTTCTTC. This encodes CASSLKGQDNEQFF.